Presented here are 29 T cell receptor beta chains from one specimen sequenced in a study of beta chain features in type 1 diabetes. Whole-study results and caveats: Patients with Type 1 diabetes showed moderately but significantly shorter TCRB CDR3s in all four CD4+ subsets.

The sequenced template was cDNA made from the entire isolated RNA. Method: immunoSEQ multiplex PCR; TCRdb's copy keeps in-frame clones and lacks some. The sample lists around 26,000 clones, around 65% occurring once. No antigen has been assigned to these receptors. Material: stem cell memory CD4+ T cells from blood. The receptors derive from a woman aged 40 to 50 with type 1 diabetes.

The V and J genes are TRBV19 and TRBJ1-3; possibly TRBD1 for D (6 bases). The CDR3 totals 14 residues. V dropped 6 bases and J dropped 2 bases, with 11 bases sitting between them. CDR1 and CDR2 from the germline V gene are LNHDA and SQIVND (reference sequence). CDR3 DNA sequence: TGTGCCAGTAGAAACCAGGGGACTGGAAACACCATATATTTT. As protein: CASRNQGTGNTIYF.

The chain has TRBV6-6 and TRBJ1-4; the match to TRBD1 covers 8 bases. The germline V gene encodes CDR1 MNHNY and CDR2 SVGAGI (reference sequence). V lost 7 bases and J lost 3; bases outside the gene matches: 10. This CDR3 region has 16 residues. For the CDR3, the DNA is TGTGCCAGCACCCCTCTGACAGGGGCGGCTAATGAAAAACTGTTTTTT. Translation: CASTPLTGAANEKLFF.

The V gene is TRBV10-3, the J gene TRBJ2-7, with 10 bases lining up with TRBD1. CDR1 is ENHRY, CDR2 SYGVKD, per germline. With V trimmed by 8 bases and J by 4 bases, 11 bases remained unmatched. The CDR3 has 15 amino acids. CDR3: CAIGPEGQGDYEQYF. The CDR3 nucleotides are TGTGCCATCGGTCCTGAAGGACAGGGGGATTACGAGCAGTACTTC.

The DNA of the CDR3 is TGTGCCAGCAACAGGGTTTGGAATTCACCCCTCCACTTT. It encodes CASNRVWNSPLHF. This chain uses TRBV2 with TRBJ1-6, with D maybe TRBD1 (6 bases). V was clipped by 7 bases and J by 7 bases, with 11 bases between them. The CDR3 loop spans 13 amino acids. The germline CDR1 and CDR2 sequences are SNHLY and FYNNEI.

The chain links TRBV7-2 to TRBJ2-5; unclear D gene. Gene TRBJ2-7 matches the end of the DNA better, so the J call may be wrong. The germline V gene encodes CDR1 SGHTA and CDR2 FQGNSA. This CDR3 is built from 12 residues. CDR3 in amino acids: CASSLFLYEQYF. The CDR3 DNA reads TGTGCCAGCAGCTTATTCCTCTACGAGCAGTACTTC.

This clone came up a few times. V gene TRBV7-2 combines with J gene TRBJ2-3; the match to TRBD1 covers 7 bases. Germline V gene data show CDR1 as SGHTA and CDR2 as FQGNSA. The CDR3 covers 14 residues. J was trimmed by 4 bases and V by 3 bases; bases with no gene match: 4. The CDR3 region has the DNA TGTGCCAGCAGCTTGAACCAGGGGGCAGATACGCAGTATTTT. It translates to CASSLNQGADTQYF.

This clone has just a few counts. The rearrangement uses TRBV5-4 and TRBJ2-5; the match to TRBD2 covers 9 bases. The germline CDR1 and CDR2 sequences are SGHNT and YYREEE (reference sequence). V lost 5 bases and J lost 5; bases outside the gene matches: 7. The length of the CDR3 is 14 residues. The CDR3 DNA reads TGTGCCAGCAGAGAAGGACTAGCGACGGAGACCCAGTACTTC. Its protein product is CASREGLATETQYF.

The gene calls are TRBV18 and TRBJ2-7; 7 bases match TRBD1. Per germline, CDR1 KGHSH and CDR2 LQKENI. The CDR3 extends over 12 amino acids. The J segment lost 0 bases and the V segment lost 8 bases, leaving 1 base of the junction unmatched. The CDR3 is CASRDSSYEQYF. The DNA for the CDR3 is TGTGCCAGCAGGGACAGCTCCTACGAGCAGTACTTC.

The rearrangement uses TRBV7-2 and TRBJ1-2; 11 bases map to TRBD1. The CDR3 runs to 15 residues. V was clipped by 5 bases and J by 4 bases; unmatched bases: 6. Germline CDR1 SGHTA, CDR2 FQGNSA. In nucleotides, the CDR3 is TGTGCCAGCAGCCCGGGACAGGGGGGAAGCTATGGCTACACCTTC. Protein: CASSPGQGGSYGYTF.

The chain links TRBV4-3 to TRBJ1-4, with 7 bases that match TRBD1. Germline V gives CDR1 LGHNA, CDR2 YSLEER. The CDR3 length is 15 residues. V dropped 1 base and J dropped 4; count of bases not matched to a gene: 3. This CDR3 is CASSQVTGVNEKLFF. The CDR3 nucleotides read TGCGCCAGCAGCCAAGTAACAGGGGTTAATGAAAAACTGTTTTTT.

The rearrangement links TRBV28 to TRBJ2-1; TRBD2 agrees at 16 bases. The CDR3 length is 18 residues. The ends lost 8 bases at V and 5 bases at J; junction bases unmatched: 12. Germline values: CDR1 MDHEN, CDR2 SYDVKM. CDR3: CASFSGTSGRAANNEQFF. DNA of the CDR3: TGTGCCAGCTTCTCCGGGACTAGCGGGAGGGCCGCTAACAATGAGCAGTTCTTC.

The chain uses TRBV27 and TRBJ1-2; TRBD1 matches at 7 bases. The CDR3 loop spans 14 amino acids. V was pared by 5 bases and J by 3 bases, with 6 bases of the junction left unmatched. Per the germline V gene, CDR1 is MNHEY and CDR2 is SMNVEV (reference sequence). This CDR3 reads CASSLQGTDYGYTF. Written as DNA, the CDR3 is TGTGCCAGCAGTCTGCAAGGGACAGACTATGGCTACACCTTC.

This sequence joins TRBV5-1 and TRBJ2-5, with a weak D call TRBD2 (5 bases). CDR1 is SGHRS, CDR2 YFSETQ, per germline. With 4 bases removed from V and 1 base from J, the gap between germline ends came to 8 bases. CDR3 length: 13 residues. CDR3 sequence reads: CASSLGLQETQYF. In nucleotides, the CDR3 is TGCGCCAGCAGCCTTGGACTCCAAGAGACCCAGTACTTC.

The CDR3 loop is CASSKDRTTDTQYF. As DNA, the CDR3 is TGTGCCAGCAGTAAAGACAGAACCACAGATACGCAGTATTTT. This sequence joins TRBV28 and TRBJ2-3; D is possibly TRBD1 (5 bases). The CDR3 has 14 residues. V was cut by 5 bases and J by 2 bases, with 11 bases left in between. Germline V lookup: CDR1 MDHEN, CDR2 SYDVKM.

The gene calls are TRBV5-5 and TRBJ2-1, with 9 positions matching TRBD1. The V and J ends lost 4 bases and 8 bases, in that order; junction bases with no gene match: 7. Germline-derived CDR1 and CDR2 are SGHKS and YYEKEE (reference sequence). CDR3 size: 14 residues. CDR3 loop: CASSPWTGVYEQFF. CDR3 sequence (DNA): TGTGCCAGCAGCCCCTGGACAGGGGTGTATGAGCAGTTCTTC.

As to this clone: The germline gene is not matched at one end of the junction; a read error may be the cause. The chain employs TRBV6-1 and TRBJ2-5; 7 bases fit TRBD2. Per the germline V gene, CDR1 is MNHNS and CDR2 is SASEGT. This CDR3 comprises 14 residues. Here the CDR3 DNA reads TGTGCCGGCAGGGAGGGTTTGGGTACCCAGACCCAGTACTTC. It encodes CAGREGLGTQTQYF.

The V gene is TRBV6-1, the J gene TRBJ2-7, with D uncertain. The V gene lost 1 base and the J gene lost 0 bases, with 10 bases spanning the gap. CDR3 length: 15 residues. Germline loops: CDR1 MNHNS, CDR2 SASEGT. The CDR3 spells CASSEGDKISYEQYF. In DNA form, the CDR3 reads TGTGCCAGCAGTGAAGGAGATAAGATCTCCTACGAGCAGTACTTC.

The chain carries TRBV4-2 and TRBJ1-2, with D tentatively TRBD1 (6 bases). This CDR3 is 13 amino acids long. Germline CDR1 LGHNA, CDR2 YNFKEQ. V lost 5 bases and J lost 3, with 10 bases in between. The CDR3 reads CASSLDSDYGYTF. The CDR3 DNA follows: TGTGCCAGCAGCTTGGACAGTGACTATGGCTACACCTTC.

This chain uses TRBV4-1 with TRBJ1-1; 8 nucleotides line up with TRBD1. The CDR3 loop spans 19 amino acids. V shed 1 base and J 5 bases; nucleotides not matched to a gene: 18. Germline V lookup: CDR1 MGHRA, CDR2 YSYEKL. For the CDR3, the DNA is TGCGCCAGCAGCCAAGTAGCTTTGTCGGTTGACAGGGGAGGGACTGAAGCTTTCTTT. Protein: CASSQVALSVDRGGTEAFF.

This rearrangement joins TRBV4-2 to TRBJ1-5; D is unclear. V was shortened by 1 base and J by 9 bases, with 13 bases between the two germline ends. The CDR3 loop spans 14 amino acids. The germline gives CDR1 LGHNA, CDR2 YNFKEQ. CDR3 residues: CASSQVPSGGPQHF. Here the CDR3 DNA reads TGTGCCAGCAGCCAAGTCCCCAGCGGAGGGCCCCAGCATTTT.

The chain joins TRBV7-2 to TRBJ2-5; 9 bases line up with TRBD1. Germline CDR1 is SGHTA and CDR2 is FQGNSA. The V segment lost 5 bases and the J segment 5 bases; nucleotides outside the gene matches: 12. This CDR3 region has 16 residues. This CDR3 is CASSPTGTGSWETQYF. DNA for the CDR3: TGTGCCAGCAGCCCAACCGGGACAGGGTCCTGGGAGACCCAGTACTTC.

A single count supports this clone. This chain links TRBV28 with TRBJ2-3; D unresolved. CDR1 MDHEN and CDR2 SYDVKM come from the germline V gene. CDR3 length: 15 amino acids. V was clipped by 6 bases and J by 1 base, with 14 bases between them. The chain's CDR3 is CASSFPQIGTDTQYF. For the CDR3, the DNA is TGTGCCAGCAGCTTCCCACAGATTGGCACAGATACGCAGTATTTT. Complete variable domain (other parts from reference TRBV28 and TRBJ2-3): DVKVTQSSRYLVKRTGEKVFLECVQDMDHENMFWYRQDPGLGLRLIYFSYDVKMKEKGDIPEGYSVSREKKERFSLILESASTNQTSMYLCASSFPQIGTDTQYFGPGTRLTVL.

This clone was picked up a small number of times. The V gene is TRBV14, the J gene TRBJ2-1; 10 bases fit TRBD1. Per the germline V gene, CDR1 is SGHDN and CDR2 is FVKESK. The CDR3 has 16 residues. The V and J ends lost 4 bases and 7 bases, in that order; junction bases with no gene match: 10. CDR3 residues: CASSPRDRGPRNEQFF. The CDR3 DNA sequence: TGTGCCAGCAGCCCCCGGGACAGGGGCCCGAGGAATGAGCAGTTCTTC.

This clone occurred a few times. The V and J genes are TRBV6-5 and TRBJ2-1; 12 bases line up with TRBD2. V was pared by 2 bases and J by 6 bases, with 2 bases of the junction left unmatched. The CDR3 has 15 residues. Germline V gene data show CDR1 as MNHEY and CDR2 as SVGAGI. This CDR3 reads CASSYPTSGSNEQFF. The CDR3 nucleotides are TGTGCCAGCAGTTACCCGACTAGCGGGAGCAATGAGCAGTTCTTC.

The DNA for the CDR3 is TGTGCCAGCAGCTCCTACACAGGGGTGGGTGAGCAGTTCTTC. Protein sequence: CASSSYTGVGEQFF. J is TRBJ2-1 and V is TRBV7-9, with 7 bases lining up with TRBD1. The ends lost 4 bases at V and 9 bases at J; junction bases unmatched: 9. The CDR3 spans 14 residues. Looked up from germline, CDR1 is SEHNR and CDR2 is FQNEAQ (reference sequence).

The genes are TRBV11-2 and TRBJ2-7, with 7 positions matching TRBD1. The V segment lost 3 bases and the J segment 3 bases; nucleotides outside the gene matches: 5. CDR1 is SGHAT and CDR2 is FQNNGV in the germline V gene. This CDR3 region has 14 residues. The CDR3 DNA is TGTGCCAGCAGCTTCGAATCAGGGGGCTACGAGCAGTACTTC. It translates to CASSFESGGYEQYF.

The chain recombines TRBV6-5 with TRBJ2-2, with D possibly being TRBD1 (5 bases). This CDR3 comprises 14 residues. V lost 4 bases to trimming and J lost 3 bases, with 9 bases between them. Germline V gene lookup returns CDR1 MNHEY and CDR2 SVGAGI. The CDR3, as DNA: TGTGCCAGCAGTTTCGACAGCCACACCGGGGAGCTGTTTTTT. It specifies CASSFDSHTGELFF.

This clone has a handful of counts. This rearrangement joins TRBV7-2 to TRBJ1-4; 8 bases map to TRBD1. From germline, CDR1 is SGHTA and CDR2 FQGNSA. The CDR3 is made up of 14 amino acids. V gave up 5 bases and J gave up 5 bases; unmatched junction bases: 4. CDR3 protein: CASSIRQGNEKLFF. The CDR3 DNA follows: TGTGCCAGCAGCATAAGACAGGGGAATGAAAAACTGTTTTTT.

The CDR3, as DNA: TGTGCCAGCAGCTCCGCCGGGACAGAGAGACTTTATCAGCCCCAGCATTTT. Translation: CASSSAGTERLYQPQHF. The chain recombines TRBV7-2 with TRBJ1-5, with 7 bases that match TRBD1. V dropped 4 bases and J dropped 5; count of bases not matched to a gene: 14. The CDR3 totals 17 residues. Germline-derived CDR1 and CDR2 are SGHTA and FQGNSA.